This T cell receptor beta chain derives from a study of prognosis after radiotherapy for stage I lung cancer. The overall study: Patients (around 13 men, about 6 women) were aged roughly 53 to 95, median 74.5 years. Stereotactic body radiotherapy was never combined with concurrent therapy in any patient.

J lost 14 bases, V lost 1 base, and 13 bases had no gene match. CDR1 LNHNV and CDR2 YYDKDF come from the germline V gene (reference sequence). CDR3 size: 15 residues. There were roughly 5.8 milliliters of peripheral blood drawn at each of two time points. Amplification of TCR beta CDR3 from genomic DNA used two-round multiplex PCR. Primers (each specific to one TRBV or TRBJ gene) were used in first-round PCR. Universal primers featured in the second PCR round. Via MiXCR, TCRdb re-called the multiplex PCR reads, giving one row per CDR3 protein. The table lists approximately 23,000 distinct CDR3 sequences, roughly 39% of them singletons, with about 56% in the top ten. In its sample, this clonotype was seen many times.

Sequencing used PBMCs, obtained before or after stereotactic body radiation therapy (not recorded which). This chain joins TRBV15 and TRBJ2-1, with 8 bases that match TRBD2. The clonotype comes from a donor over 45 with non-small cell lung cancer. The CDR3 is CATSRGGSGAPGKFF. CDR3 in DNA: TGTGCCACCAGCAGAGGCGGTAGCGGGGCGCCAGGGAAGTTCTTC.